This T cell receptor (beta chain) was sequenced during a study of OX40 agonist ivuxolimab in advanced cancers. Measured with immunoSEQ multiplex PCR; TCRdb has only the in-frame clones, and not every one. Altogether 60,000 to 70,000 clones are present, about 80% being singletons, with the ten largest covering 1.2%. Germline CDR1 is KGHSY and CDR2 is FQNENV. Trimming cost V 4 bases and J 2 bases, with 11 bases left between them. The CDR3 is made up of 14 amino acids. Here the sequenced sample was CD4+ or CD8+ T cells sorted from blood, taken in a trial of the OX40 agonist ivuxolimab. This clonotype was obtained from an adult with an advanced solid tumor such as melanoma, head and neck, liver or kidney cancer. The rearrangement joins TRBV16 to TRBJ1-2; D gene ambiguous. The DNA for the CDR3 is TGTGCCAGCAGCCGCGACGGAGAAAACTATGGCTACACCTTC. Residues: CASSRDGENYGYTF. Based on the CDR3 plus reference TRBV16 and TRBJ1-2, the full variable domain is GEEVAQTPKHLVRGEGQKAKLYCAPIKGHSYVFWYQQVLKNEFKFLISFQNENVFDETGMPKERFSAKCLPNSPCSLEIQATKLEDSAVYFCASSRDGENYGYTFGSGTRLTVV.